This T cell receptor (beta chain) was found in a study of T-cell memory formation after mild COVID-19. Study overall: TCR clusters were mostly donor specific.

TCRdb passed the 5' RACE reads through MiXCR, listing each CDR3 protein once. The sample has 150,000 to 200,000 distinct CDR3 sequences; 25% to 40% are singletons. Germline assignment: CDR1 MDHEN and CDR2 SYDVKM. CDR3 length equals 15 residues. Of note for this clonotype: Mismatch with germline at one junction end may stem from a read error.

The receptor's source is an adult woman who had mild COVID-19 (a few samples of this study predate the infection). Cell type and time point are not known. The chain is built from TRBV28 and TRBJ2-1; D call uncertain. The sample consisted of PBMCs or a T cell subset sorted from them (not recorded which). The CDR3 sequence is CTSSFAISSYNEQFF. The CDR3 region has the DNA TGTACCAGCAGTTTCGCCATAAGCTCCTACAATGAGCAGTTCTTC.